This T cell receptor beta chain was documented in a study of T cell responses to AZD1222 COVID-19 vaccine. Study conclusions and caveats: The number of AZD1222 recipients seropositive at baseline was only five to seven.

This CDR3 spans 14 amino acids. Germline CDR1 reads ENHRY; CDR2 reads SYGVKD. V trimming: 2 bases; J trimming: 5 bases; junction bases outside the gene matches: 1. About this clone itself: What it binds is not known.

The repertoire was sequenced with immunoSEQ multiplex PCR; TCRdb's copy has only in-frame clones and lacks some. Seen here are under 150,000 clones, 85% to 95% observed once, and the top ten hold roughly 4.9%. The rearrangement links TRBV10-3 to TRBJ2-3; 10 bases fit TRBD1. The TCR was taken from an adult in good health. Sequenced material: peripheral blood, taken on day 0 of AZD1222 vaccination. The CDR3 DNA follows: TGTGCCATCAGTGAGAGGACAGGGGGAGATACGCAGTATTTT. Its translation: CAISERTGGDTQYF.